A single sample is the source of the 27 T cell receptor beta chains below, sequenced in a study of early T cells in non-severe SARS-CoV-2 infection. TCRdb fed the 5' RACE reads into MiXCR, producing one record per CDR3 protein. This sample has roughly 35,000 distinct CDR3 sequences, with about 5% found just once. The sequencing sample was made of whole blood. These receptors came from an adult who was a healthcare worker with PCR-confirmed SARS-CoV-2 infection or an uninfected control (not recorded which).

This clonotype was seen at least ten times. The rearrangement links TRBV11-2 to TRBJ1-6, with 8 bases that match TRBD1. CDR1 is SGHAT and CDR2 is FQNNGV in the germline V gene. J was trimmed by 0 bases and V by 5 bases; bases with no gene match: 6. This CDR3 is 17 amino acids long. CDR3 residues: CASSARQGSSYNSPLHF. For the CDR3, the DNA is TGTGCCAGCAGCGCCCGACAGGGGAGCTCCTATAATTCACCCCTCCACTTT.

Many counts were recorded for this clonotype. The V gene is TRBV7-3, the J gene TRBJ2-3, with 11 nucleotides matching TRBD1. The germline gives CDR1 SGHTA, CDR2 FQGTGA. This CDR3 spans 15 amino acids. The ends lost 5 bases at V and 5 bases at J; junction bases unmatched: 6. CDR3 sequence (DNA): TGTGCCAGCAGCACTGGACAGGGGGCCGGAGATACGCAGTATTTT. This codes for CASSTGQGAGDTQYF.

This clonotype came up many times. This chain links TRBV19 with TRBJ2-3; 7 bases agree with TRBD2. The V and J ends lost 3 bases and 1 base, in that order; junction bases with no gene match: 4. Germline lookup yields CDR1 LNHDA and CDR2 SQIVND (reference sequence). The CDR3 sequence is 15 residues long. As DNA, the CDR3 is TGTGCCAGTAGTATGAAACTAGCGCGCACAGATACGCAGTATTTT. Translation gives CASSMKLARTDTQYF.

This clonotype was recorded at least ten times. The CDR3 coding sequence is TGTGCCAGCAGCTTAACCGGGGAGCTGTTTTTT. Translating it yields CASSLTGELFF. The V call is TRBV7-9, the J call TRBJ2-2; no reliable D call. The CDR3 contains 11 residues. V dropped 2 bases and J dropped 5 bases, with 0 bases sitting between them. In germline, CDR1 is SEHNR, CDR2 FQNEAQ (reference sequence). Together with reference TRBV7-9 and TRBJ2-2, the CDR3 gives the full variable domain: DTGVSQNPRHKITKRGQNVTFRCDPISEHNRLYWYRQTLGQGPEFLTYFQNEAQLEKSRLLSDRFSAERPKGSFSTLEIQRTEQGDSAMYLCASSLTGELFFGEGSRLTVL.

This clonotype was picked up many times. The rearrangement links TRBV27 to TRBJ2-1; the D is unclear. Per the germline V gene, CDR1 is MNHEY and CDR2 is SMNVEV (reference sequence). CDR3 size: 15 residues. V lost 0 bases and J lost 7, with 13 bases in between. CDR3 region: CASSLSGPRGNEQFF. The DNA for the CDR3 is TGTGCCAGCAGTTTATCAGGACCTCGAGGTAATGAGCAGTTCTTC.

This clonotype was picked up many times. CDR3 coding DNA: TGTGCCAGCAGCTCAACTAGCTCGGGTGAGCAGTTCTTC. It translates to CASSSTSSGEQFF. The chain recombines TRBV7-2 with TRBJ2-1; TRBD2 is a possible D gene (6 bases). The CDR3 contains 13 residues. The germline V gene has CDR1 SGHTA and CDR2 FQGNSA. Trimming shortened V by 4 bases and J by 9 bases, and 13 bases separated the two germline ends.

This clonotype was counted ten times or more. A junction boundary mismatches the germline segment, possibly from a read error. The V call is TRBV12-3 or TRBV12-4, the J call TRBJ2-1; 10 bases map to TRBD1. The CDR3 extends over 12 amino acids. CDR3 residues: CASSVRDRGTSF. The DNA of the CDR3 is TGTGCCAGCAGTGTCCGGGACAGGGGCACCTCGTTC.

This clonotype was seen many times. The chain uses TRBV28 and TRBJ1-1; D remains ambiguous. Germline V CDR1 and CDR2: MDHEN, SYDVKM. The CDR3 length is 11 residues. Between the trimmed V and J ends, which lost 8 bases and 8 bases, there was a span of 12 bases. CDR3 in DNA: TGTGCCAGCCTGCGAACAAGGGAAGCTTTCTTT. This translates into CASLRTREAFF.

This clonotype was observed at least ten times. J is TRBJ2-5 and V is TRBV29-1; the D is unclear. Germline values: CDR1 SQVTM, CDR2 ANQGSEA. Trimming stripped 6 bases from V and 5 bases from J, with 16 bases between. The CDR3 runs 13 residues. The CDR3 nucleotides are TGCAGCGTGGATGGCGGTGATCGGGAGACCCAGTACTTC. Its protein product is CSVDGGDRETQYF. The full variable domain, completed using reference TRBV29-1 and TRBJ2-5, is SAVISQKPSRDICQRGTSLTIQCQVDSQVTMMFWYRQQPGQSLTLIATANQGSEATYESGFVIDKFPISRPNLTFSTLTVSNMSPEDSSIYLCSVDGGDRETQYFGPGTRLLVL.

The gene calls are TRBV20-1 and TRBJ2-1, with D maybe TRBD2 (5 bases). V lost 5 bases to trimming and J lost 7 bases, with 18 bases between them. Germline loops: CDR1 DFQATT, CDR2 SNEGSKA (reference sequence). The CDR3 contains 14 residues. The CDR3 is CSAGKGALGNEQFF. Here the CDR3 DNA reads TGCAGTGCTGGCAAGGGAGCATTGGGGAATGAGCAGTTCTTC.

This clonotype was detected many times. The rearrangement links TRBV12-3 or TRBV12-4 to TRBJ1-1; possible D gene TRBD1, 6 bases. The CDR3 length is 13 residues. Deletions cut 4 bases from V and 6 bases from J, with 12 bases between. The CDR3 DNA follows: TGTGCCAGCAGTTCCTGGACAGAGGCTGAAGCTTTCTTT. This sequence encodes CASSSWTEAEAFF.

This clonotype came up a few times. The J gene is TRBJ2-1, the V gene TRBV12-3 or TRBV12-4; possibly TRBD1 for D (6 bases). Trimming removed 0 bases at V and 7 bases at J, with 7 bases between. CDR3 length: 13 residues. DNA of the CDR3: TGTGCCAGCAGTTTAGCGGGGACAAATGAGCAGTTCTTC. It specifies CASSLAGTNEQFF.

This clonotype occurred many times. V is TRBV23-1 and J is TRBJ2-7; 9 nucleotides match TRBD1. TRBV23-1 is designated an ORF whose function remains uncertain. V lost 4 bases, J lost 1 base, and 11 bases stayed unmatched. The CDR3 extends over 17 amino acids. CDR3 DNA: TGCGCCAGCAGTCTAAACAGGGGGCAGCTCGAGTCCTACGAGCAGTACTTC. This codes for CASSLNRGQLESYEQYF.

This clonotype occurred many times. The chain is built from TRBV7-8 and TRBJ2-6, with 9 bases identical to TRBD1. The CDR3 is 18 amino acids. CDR1 and CDR2 (germline): SGHVS, FQNEAQ. J lost 0 bases, V lost 4 bases, and 7 bases had no gene match. This CDR3 reads CASSYRDRALSGANVLTF. The CDR3 DNA follows: TGTGCCAGCAGCTACCGGGACAGGGCACTCTCTGGGGCCAACGTCCTGACTTTC. Using reference TRBV7-8 and TRBJ2-6 for the parts outside the CDR3, the full variable domain is GAGVSQSPRYKVAKRGQDVALRCDPISGHVSLFWYQQALGQGPEFLTYFQNEAQLDKSGLPSDRFFAERPEGSVSTLKIQRTQQEDSAVYLCASSYRDRALSGANVLTFGAGSRLTVL.

At least ten counts were recorded for this clonotype. The chain's CDR3 is CASSDRRGPYEQYF. The CDR3 DNA follows: TGTGCCAGCAGTGATCGGAGGGGGCCCTACGAGCAGTACTTC. V usage is TRBV2 and J usage is TRBJ2-7; perhaps TRBD1 as D (7 bases). V lost 3 bases to trimming and J lost 2 bases, with 11 bases between them. Germline V gene data show CDR1 as SNHLY and CDR2 as FYNNEI. The CDR3 is 14 residues long.

This clonotype was counted ten times or more. V gene TRBV5-1 combines with J gene TRBJ2-3, with D perhaps TRBD2 (6 bases). Germline-derived CDR1 and CDR2 are SGHRS and YFSETQ. CDR3 size: 16 residues. V lost 1 base to trimming and J lost 4 bases, with 16 bases between them. In nucleotides, the CDR3 is TGCGCCAGCAGCTTGACCGGGACTGGATTCGCAGATACGCAGTATTTT. Translated: CASSLTGTGFADTQYF.

This clonotype was seen at least ten times. V gene TRBV11-2 combines with J gene TRBJ2-1; perhaps TRBD1 as D (5 bases). Germline CDR1 reads SGHAT; CDR2 reads FQNNGV. Deletions cut 0 bases from V and 8 bases from J, with 5 bases between. CDR3 length equals 12 residues. The CDR3 is CASSLEGDEQFF. The CDR3 DNA reads TGTGCCAGCAGCTTAGAAGGGGATGAGCAGTTCTTC. Full variable domain (missing parts from reference TRBV11-2 and TRBJ2-1): EAGVAQSPRYKIIEKRQSVAFWCNPISGHATLYWYQQILGQGPKLLIQFQNNGVVDDSQLPKDRFSAERLKGVDSTLKIQPAKLEDSAVYLCASSLEGDEQFFGPGTRLTVL.

This clonotype was observed many times. V gene TRBV3-1 combines with J gene TRBJ2-3; D tentatively fits TRBD1 or TRBD2 (5 bases each). Deletions cut 1 base from V and 3 bases from J, with 14 bases between. The CDR3 contains 16 residues. In germline, CDR1 is LGHDT, CDR2 YNNKEL (reference sequence). CDR3: CASSQGWQGETDTQYF. DNA for the CDR3: TGTGCCAGCAGCCAAGGGTGGCAGGGAGAGACAGATACGCAGTATTTT.

The V and J genes are TRBV3-1 and TRBJ2-3, with TRBD2 as a possible D gene (6 bases). Trimming shortened V by 1 base and J by 2 bases, and 10 bases separated the two germline ends. The CDR3 sequence is 15 residues long. Looked up from germline, CDR1 is LGHDT and CDR2 is YNNKEL (reference sequence). CDR3 sequence (DNA): TGTGCCAGCAGCCAAGGGAGGGCAATCACAGATACGCAGTATTTT. Encoded protein: CASSQGRAITDTQYF.

This clonotype was detected ten times or more. V is TRBV12-3 or TRBV12-4 and J is TRBJ2-1; 7 positions agree with TRBD1. The J segment lost 4 bases and the V segment lost 5 bases, leaving 5 bases of the junction unmatched. This CDR3 has 14 residues. CDR3: CASSGQAMYNEQFF. CDR3 DNA: TGTGCCAGCAGTGGACAGGCGATGTACAATGAGCAGTTCTTC.

This clonotype was counted only a few times. The chain carries TRBV30 and TRBJ2-3; no clear D gene. This CDR3 has 13 residues. Germline V gene data show CDR1 as GTSNPN and CDR2 as SVGIG (reference sequence). V lost 4 bases, J lost 0 bases, and 8 bases lay in between. The DNA for the CDR3 is TGTGCCTGGACCATAGGGAGCACAGATACGCAGTATTTT. It is translated as CAWTIGSTDTQYF. The full variable domain, rest sourced from reference TRBV30 and TRBJ2-3, is SQTIHQWPATLVQPVGSPLSLECTVEGTSNPNLYWYRQAAGRGLQLLFYSVGIGQISSEVPQNLSASRPQDRQFILSSKKLLLSDSGFYLCAWTIGSTDTQYFGPGTRLTVL.

This clonotype was seen more than once but under ten times. This chain links TRBV30 with TRBJ2-5; a weak D match, TRBD1 (5 bases). The V and J ends lost 5 bases and 5 bases respectively, with 12 bases between them. Per the germline V gene, CDR1 is GTSNPN and CDR2 is SVGIG (reference sequence). CDR3 length equals 12 residues. DNA of the CDR3: TGTGCCTGGGGGCAGGGTATGGAGACCCAGTACTTC. It specifies CAWGQGMETQYF.

This clonotype has a count of ten or more. This sequence joins TRBV19 and TRBJ1-1; 10 bases line up with TRBD1. The CDR3 runs to 17 residues. Germline V gene sequence: CDR1 LNHDA, CDR2 SQIVND (reference sequence). The J segment lost 4 bases and the V segment lost 4 bases, leaving 12 bases of the junction unmatched. The CDR3 DNA reads TGTGCCAGTAGTAGTCCCGGGACAGGGGTGATCGGCACTGAAGCTTTCTTT. Translating it yields CASSSPGTGVIGTEAFF.

This clonotype was counted between two and nine times. The chain combines TRBV6-6 with TRBJ2-7; D is tentatively TRBD1 or TRBD2 (5 bases each). The CDR3 contains 16 residues. V was pared by 0 bases and J by 2 bases, with 14 bases between. Germline V CDR1 and CDR2: MNHNY, SVGAGI (reference sequence). The DNA of the CDR3 is TGTGCCAGCAGTTACTCGGGGACCGGGATTACCTACGAGCAGTACTTC. Encoded protein: CASSYSGTGITYEQYF.

This chain links TRBV9 with TRBJ2-1; D is possibly TRBD1 or TRBD2 (5 bases each). V gave up 3 bases and J gave up 2 bases, with 6 bases separating them. The CDR3 loop spans 13 amino acids. The germline CDR1 and CDR2 sequences are SGDLS and YYNGEE. The CDR3 loop reads CASSGDPYNEQFF. The CDR3 bases are TGTGCCAGCAGCGGGGACCCCTACAATGAGCAGTTCTTC.

This clonotype came up many times. V and J are TRBV30 and TRBJ2-1, with D possibly matching TRBD2 (5 bases). Germline V gene sequence: CDR1 GTSNPN, CDR2 SVGIG (reference sequence). The CDR3 sequence is 12 residues long. Trimming left V 0 bases short and J 9 bases short, with 9 bases between. The CDR3 reads CAWSVTAGEQFF. The CDR3 region has the DNA TGTGCCTGGAGTGTAACGGCGGGTGAGCAGTTCTTC. The full variable domain, its missing parts supplied by reference TRBV30 and TRBJ2-1, is SQTIHQWPATLVQPVGSPLSLECTVEGTSNPNLYWYRQAAGRGLQLLFYSVGIGQISSEVPQNLSASRPQDRQFILSSKKLLLSDSGFYLCAWSVTAGEQFFGPGTRLTVL.

The J gene is TRBJ2-1, the V gene TRBV20-1; 13 bases map to TRBD2. The germline V gene has CDR1 DFQATT and CDR2 SNEGSKA (reference sequence). V lost 3 bases, J lost 10 bases, and 12 bases stayed unmatched. This CDR3 spans 16 amino acids. CDR3 in DNA: TGCAGTGCTAGGGGACTAGCGGGAACCTCCAGTCGAGAGCAGTTCTTC. Translated: CSARGLAGTSSREQFF.